These T cell receptor beta chains were read from a single sample in a study of cytomegalovirus exposure and HLA in healthy donors. Sequenced by immunoSEQ multiplex PCR; TCRdb stores in-frame clones only, minus some. The sample carries 200,000 to 250,000 clones, about 81% recorded once. Sequencing was carried out using PBMCs. Receptor source: a woman between 40 and 50 years old in good health and CMV-seropositive. CDR3s include the opening cysteine and the closing phenylalanine or tryptophan. A D gene is named only where the DNA matches it firmly. A row's size may be missing; if present it is once, few, many or a size class.

d_gene: -
v_gene: TRBV11-3
j_gene: TRBJ1-1
abundance: -
CDR3nt: TGTGCCAGCAGCTTGGGGGCGGTTGCAGCTGAAGCTTTCTTT
CDR3aa: CASSLGAVAAEAFF

d_gene: -
v_gene: TRBV5-1
j_gene: TRBJ2-1
abundance: -
CDR3nt: TGCGCCAGCAGCCCGGGGGGCCAGTCCTACAATGAGCAGTTCTTC
CDR3aa: CASSPGGQSYNEQFF

d_gene: TRBD1
v_gene: TRBV29-1
j_gene: TRBJ2-1
abundance: -
CDR3nt: TGCAGCGTAGGACCCGGGACAGGGGGCTGGAATGAGCAGTTCTTC
CDR3aa: CSVGPGTGGWNEQFF

d_gene: -
v_gene: TRBV9
j_gene: TRBJ2-3
abundance: -
CDR3nt: TGTGCCAGCAGCGTAGGTGGTAGAAGCACAGATACGCAGTATTTT
CDR3aa: CASSVGGRSTDTQYF

d_gene: -
v_gene: TRBV10-3
j_gene: TRBJ2-7
abundance: -
CDR3nt: TGTGCCATCAGTGAAGGACAGCCCTACGAGCAGTACTTC
CDR3aa: CAISEGQPYEQYF

d_gene: -
v_gene: TRBV7-3
j_gene: TRBJ2-3
abundance: -
CDR3nt: TGTGCCAGCAGCTTAACGGTCCAGGCGTCCGTAGATACGCAGTATTTT
CDR3aa: CASSLTVQASVDTQYF

d_gene: TRBD2
v_gene: TRBV6-1
j_gene: TRBJ2-6
abundance: -
CDR3nt: TGTGCCAGCAGTGAAAGAACCAGCGGGGTGGCGGGGGCCAACGTCCTGACTTTC
CDR3aa: CASSERTSGVAGANVLTF

d_gene: -
v_gene: TRBV2
j_gene: TRBJ2-5
abundance: -
CDR3nt: TGTGCCGCAATAGGAGGGAAACAAGAGACCCAGTACTTC
CDR3aa: CAAIGGKQETQYF

d_gene: TRBD1
v_gene: TRBV7-6
j_gene: TRBJ1-1
abundance: -
CDR3nt: TGTGCCAGCAGCCCTAGACAGGGGTGGGAAAACACTGAAGCTTTCTTT
CDR3aa: CASSPRQGWENTEAFF

d_gene: -
v_gene: TRBV2
j_gene: TRBJ1-2
abundance: -
CDR3nt: TGTGCCAACGCTCAGCGGAAGTTTTATGGCTACACCTTC
CDR3aa: CANAQRKFYGYTF

d_gene: TRBD1
v_gene: TRBV27
j_gene: TRBJ1-1
abundance: -
CDR3nt: TGTGCCAGCAGACCCCAGACAGGGGTCGGCTCTGAAGCTTTCTTT
CDR3aa: CASRPQTGVGSEAFF

d_gene: -
v_gene: TRBV7-3
j_gene: TRBJ1-2
abundance: once
CDR3nt: TGTGCCAGCAGCTTAGACGGGAACTATGGCTACACCTTC
CDR3aa: CASSLDGNYGYTF

d_gene: -
v_gene: TRBV7-3
j_gene: TRBJ1-1
abundance: -
CDR3nt: TGTGCCAGCAGCTTAATACAGAACACTGAAGCTTTCTTT
CDR3aa: CASSLIQNTEAFF

d_gene: -
v_gene: TRBV18
j_gene: TRBJ2-5
abundance: -
CDR3nt: TGTGCCAGCTCACCTGGAGGCCAAGAGACCCAGTACTTC
CDR3aa: CASSPGGQETQYF

d_gene: TRBD1
v_gene: TRBV6-4
j_gene: TRBJ1-2
abundance: -
CDR3nt: TGTGCCAGCAGCGAGACAGGGAACTATGGCTACACCTTC
CDR3aa: CASSETGNYGYTF

d_gene: -
v_gene: TRBV7-2
j_gene: TRBJ1-5
abundance: -
CDR3nt: TGTGCCAGCAGCCTACGGGTTAGCAATCAGCCCCAGCATTTT
CDR3aa: CASSLRVSNQPQHF

d_gene: -
v_gene: TRBV4-3
j_gene: TRBJ2-7
abundance: -
CDR3nt: TGCGCCAGCAGCCAAGCCGGACAGAGCTTCTACGAGCAGTACTTC
CDR3aa: CASSQAGQSFYEQYF

d_gene: -
v_gene: TRBV1
j_gene: TRBJ1-2
abundance: -
CDR3nt: TGCACCAGCAGTTCTAAAAGGGGCTATGGCTACACCTTC
CDR3aa: CTSSSKRGYGYTF

d_gene: -
v_gene: TRBV30
j_gene: TRBJ1-1
abundance: -
CDR3nt: TGTGCCTGGAGTGTCAGTCCAAACACTGAAGCTTTCTTT
CDR3aa: CAWSVSPNTEAFF

d_gene: TRBD1
v_gene: TRBV29-1
j_gene: TRBJ2-7
abundance: -
CDR3nt: TGCAGCCCTCGAGGGGACAGGTGCTCCTACGAGCAGTACTTC
CDR3aa: CSPRGDRCSYEQYF

d_gene: TRBD1
v_gene: TRBV30
j_gene: TRBJ1-5
abundance: few
CDR3nt: TGTGCCTGGAGTGTAGGACAGGGGGGCAATCAGCCCCAGCATTTT
CDR3aa: CAWSVGQGGNQPQHF

d_gene: -
v_gene: TRBV7-9
j_gene: TRBJ2-7
abundance: -
CDR3nt: TGTGCCAGCAGCTCGGACAAATCCTACGAGCAGTACTTC
CDR3aa: CASSSDKSYEQYF

d_gene: -
v_gene: TRBV2
j_gene: TRBJ2-6
abundance: -
CDR3nt: TGTGCCAGCAGCAACCAGTACACCGGGGCCAACGTCCTGACTTTC
CDR3aa: CASSNQYTGANVLTF